These 25 T cell receptor beta chains share one sample of origin, sequenced in a study of T cells in Graves' hyperthyroidism and ophthalmopathy. Researchers took RNA transcripts and amplified the TCR beta CDR3 regions from them. First-round RT-PCR targeting the TCR CDR3 was performed with the HTBI primer set. TCRdb redid the calling of the multiplex PCR reads with MiXCR, one entry per CDR3 protein. Of roughly 520,000 distinct CDR3 sequences detected, roughly a quarter appear once; the ten largest clones hold over 9%. Source material: blood. The receptors come from a woman aged 25 to 39 with Graves' ophthalmopathy.

This chain joins TRBV2 and TRBJ2-5; D is perhaps TRBD2 (5 bases). The germline CDR1 and CDR2 sequences are SNHLY and FYNNEI. This CDR3 comprises 14 residues. V was clipped by 3 bases and J by 2 bases, with 10 bases between them. As DNA, the CDR3 is TGTGCCAGCAGTGAGGAAGCGGTGCAAGAGACCCAGTACTTC. Amino acids: CASSEEAVQETQYF.

This clonotype was found many times. This chain's CDR3 is CASSFDRGGAGELFF. The CDR3 DNA sequence: TGTGCCAGCAGCTTTGACCGCGGGGGGGCCGGGGAGCTGTTTTTT. This chain joins TRBV11-2 and TRBJ2-2; TRBD2 matches at 9 bases. Germline V gene sequence: CDR1 SGHAT, CDR2 FQNNGV. J was trimmed by 6 bases and V by 3 bases; bases with no gene match: 5. The CDR3 is 15 residues long. The whole variable domain, remainder taken from reference TRBV11-2 and TRBJ2-2, is EAGVAQSPRYKIIEKRQSVAFWCNPISGHATLYWYQQILGQGPKLLIQFQNNGVVDDSQLPKDRFSAERLKGVDSTLKIQPAKLEDSAVYLCASSFDRGGAGELFFGEGSRLTVL.

There are many counts of this clonotype. The chain combines TRBV18 with TRBJ1-2; D not resolved. Germline V lookup: CDR1 KGHSH, CDR2 LQKENI. The CDR3 runs to 14 residues. V was clipped by 2 bases and J by 0 bases, with 7 bases between them. DNA of the CDR3: TGTGCCAGCTCACCAGGGAACTCTAACTATGGCTACACCTTC. Its protein is CASSPGNSNYGYTF.

The chain links TRBV2 to TRBJ1-1; tentatively, D is TRBD1 (5 bases). Deletions cut 8 bases from V and 1 base from J, with 8 bases between. Per the germline V gene, CDR1 is SNHLY and CDR2 is FYNNEI. The CDR3 sequence is 12 residues long. The CDR3 is CASHRQNTEAFF. The CDR3 DNA is TGTGCCAGCCACAGGCAGAACACTGAAGCTTTCTTT.

The sample holds a few counts of this clonotype. The rearrangement joins TRBV18 to TRBJ2-5, with 10 positions matching TRBD2. Trimming cost V 3 bases and J 3 bases; bases outside gene matches: 7. CDR1 KGHSH and CDR2 LQKENI come from the germline V gene. CDR3 length: 16 residues. CDR3 region: CASSPSYLAGEETQYF. For the CDR3, the DNA is TGTGCCAGCTCACCTTCTTACCTAGCGGGGGAAGAGACCCAGTACTTC.

The rearrangement uses TRBV11-2 and TRBJ2-3; D perhaps matches TRBD1 (5 bases). This CDR3 is built from 16 residues. The germline V gene has CDR1 SGHAT and CDR2 FQNNGV. Trimming left V 0 bases short and J 0 bases short, with 10 bases between. The CDR3 sequence is CASSLDLDSSTDTQYF. The CDR3 nucleotides read TGTGCCAGCAGCTTAGATCTAGACAGTAGCACAGATACGCAGTATTTT.

This clonotype was seen repeatedly, ten times or more. This chain links TRBV2 with TRBJ2-5; TRBD2 matches 7 bases. With V trimmed by 8 bases and J by 5 bases, 11 bases remained unmatched. The CDR3 is made up of 14 amino acids. Germline assignment: CDR1 SNHLY and CDR2 FYNNEI. CDR3: CASSEGTMGETQYF. CDR3 nucleotides: TGTGCCAGCTCGGAAGGGACTATGGGGGAGACCCAGTACTTC.

This clonotype has at least ten counts. V is TRBV25-1 and J is TRBJ1-5; TRBD1 aligns across 9 bases. Germline V gene lookup returns CDR1 MGHDK and CDR2 SYGVNS. The CDR3 runs 15 residues. After removal of 5 bases from V and 4 bases from J, the junction contained 6 bases not matched to a gene. The CDR3 DNA sequence: TGTGCCAGCAGTACCGACAGGGGGAGAAATCAGCCCCAGCATTTT. This sequence encodes CASSTDRGRNQPQHF.

The CDR3 nucleotides are TGTGCCAGCAGTTTCGACGGGAGGGCCCTCACCGGGGAGCTGTTTTTT. This translates into CASSFDGRALTGELFF. The rearrangement joins TRBV12-3 or TRBV12-4 to TRBJ2-2, with TRBD2 matching over 8 bases. V shed 3 bases and J 4 bases; nucleotides not matched to a gene: 7. The CDR3 length is 16 residues.

This clonotype came up many times. The chain couples TRBV2 to TRBJ2-5; 15 bases align to TRBD2. CDR3 length equals 17 residues. Germline V gives CDR1 SNHLY, CDR2 FYNNEI. The trim removed 8 bases at V and 1 base at J, leaving 8 bases unmatched. The CDR3 reads CASEGLAGGQSQETQYF. In DNA form, the CDR3 reads TGTGCCAGCGAGGGACTAGCGGGGGGACAATCCCAAGAGACCCAGTACTTC.

This clonotype was counted ten times or more. The chain carries TRBV20-1 and TRBJ2-7; 8 bases line up with TRBD2. Germline assignment: CDR1 DFQATT and CDR2 SNEGSKA (reference sequence). This CDR3 has 14 amino acids. The J segment lost 0 bases and the V segment lost 0 bases, leaving 1 base of the junction unmatched. The CDR3 DNA reads TGCAGTGCTAGAGAAGCGGGGGTCTCCTACGAGCAGTACTTC. Translation gives CSAREAGVSYEQYF.

The rearrangement links TRBV6-2 or TRBV6-3 to TRBJ2-5; 8 bases fit TRBD1. J was trimmed by 5 bases and V by 6 bases; bases with no gene match: 11. Germline values: CDR1 MNHEY, CDR2 SVGEGT. CDR3 length: 15 amino acids. CDR3 protein: CASSKGQGARETQYF. The CDR3 coding sequence is TGTGCCAGCAGCAAGGGTCAGGGGGCACGGGAGACCCAGTACTTC.

This clonotype was recorded many times. The chain links TRBV20-1 to TRBJ2-5; possibly TRBD2 for D (5 bases). The germline CDR1 and CDR2 sequences are DFQATT and SNEGSKA (reference sequence). V gave up 0 bases and J gave up 5 bases, with 16 bases separating them. CDR3 length: 15 amino acids. In DNA form, the CDR3 reads TGCAGTGCTAGAGATGAGTGGCTAGCCGGGGAGACCCAGTACTTC. Amino acids: CSARDEWLAGETQYF.

The chain recombines TRBV4-2 with TRBJ1-1, with 7 bases identical to TRBD1. The germline V gene encodes CDR1 LGHNA and CDR2 YNFKEQ. The CDR3 length is 15 residues. V was clipped by 3 bases and J by 5 bases; unmatched bases: 9. The CDR3 DNA follows: TGTGCCAGCAGCCACAACACAGGGGAACGGACTGAAGCTTTCTTT. It is translated as CASSHNTGERTEAFF.

The V gene is TRBV14, the J gene TRBJ1-3; unclear D gene. The V gene lost 3 bases and the J gene lost 2 bases, with 8 bases spanning the gap. Germline V gene data show CDR1 as SGHDN and CDR2 as FVKESK. The CDR3 is 14 amino acids. In DNA form, the CDR3 reads TGTGCCAGCAGCCAGTGGGGTACTGGAAACACCATATATTTT. Protein: CASSQWGTGNTIYF.

Many counts were recorded for this clonotype. At one end, the junction sequence differs from germline, possibly due to a read error. The chain combines TRBV5-1 with TRBJ1-1, with a weak D call TRBD1 (5 bases). Per germline, CDR1 SGHRS and CDR2 YFSETQ. This CDR3 comprises 11 residues. The DNA of the CDR3 is TGTGCCAGCAGCCAAGGGGTTGAAGCTTTCTTT. Translation: CASSQGVEAFF.

The gene calls are TRBV28 and TRBJ1-1, with D perhaps matching TRBD1 (5 bases). This CDR3 is built from 15 residues. V shed 6 bases and J shed 6 bases, with 20 bases lying between them. CDR1 MDHEN and CDR2 SYDVKM come from the germline V gene. CDR3 amino acids: CASRRGGSAVPEAFF. In DNA, the CDR3 is TGTGCCAGCAGGAGGGGAGGGTCAGCGGTCCCTGAAGCTTTCTTT.

This clonotype was recorded at least ten times. The rearrangement links TRBV6-6 to TRBJ1-5; tentative D call: TRBD1 (5 bases). CDR3 length: 19 residues. V shed 7 bases and J shed 3 bases, with 28 bases lying between them. CDR1 is MNHNY and CDR2 is SVGAGI in the germline V gene (reference sequence). For the CDR3, the DNA is TGTGCCAGCAAGAGGGGCTTAGGGGCGCTGGCCCACTCCAATCAGCCCCAGCATTTT. Translation gives CASKRGLGALAHSNQPQHF.

This clonotype was seen repeatedly, ten times or more. V gene TRBV4-1 combines with J gene TRBJ1-1; maybe TRBD1 (6 bases). This CDR3 contains 14 residues. Germline CDR1 reads MGHRA; CDR2 reads YSYEKL. Trimming stripped 4 bases from V and 2 bases from J, with 11 bases between. The CDR3 is CASSRGQINTEAFF. CDR3 nucleotide sequence: TGCGCCAGCAGCCGAGGACAGATAAACACTGAAGCTTTCTTT.

In its sample, this clonotype was seen many times. The DNA of the CDR3 is TGTGCCAGTAGTAACTACAGGGGCGGGGAGCTGTTTTTT. Translation: CASSNYRGGELFF. The chain joins TRBV19 to TRBJ2-2; the match to TRBD1 covers 7 bases. V lost 4 bases, J lost 7 bases, and 3 bases stayed unmatched. Germline CDR1 is LNHDA and CDR2 is SQIVND (reference sequence). This CDR3 is built from 13 residues. Full variable domain (rest looked up from reference TRBV19 and TRBJ2-2): DGGITQSPKYLFRKEGQNVTLSCEQNLNHDAMYWYRQDPGQGLRLIYYSQIVNDFQKGDIAEGYSVSREKKESFPLTVTSAQKNPTAFYLCASSNYRGGELFFGEGSRLTVL.

Only a few counts were recorded for this clonotype. The V gene is TRBV10-1, the J gene TRBJ1-5; no clear D. Looked up from germline, CDR1 is WNHNN and CDR2 is SYGVQD (reference sequence). V lost 5 bases, J lost 3 bases, and 14 bases lay in between. This CDR3 region has 15 residues. CDR3 residues: CASSWETTINQPQHF. The CDR3 DNA reads TGCGCCAGCAGTTGGGAGACAACGATCAATCAGCCCCAGCATTTT.

There are many counts of this clonotype. The rearrangement joins TRBV12-3 or TRBV12-4 to TRBJ1-2; D unclear. The V and J ends lost 4 bases and 6 bases respectively, with 9 bases between them. CDR3 length: 12 amino acids. The CDR3: CASSYLGDGYTF. CDR3 nucleotide sequence: TGTGCCAGCAGTTACTTAGGAGATGGCTACACCTTC.

The V and J genes are TRBV2 and TRBJ1-5, with D hard to call. The CDR3 is made up of 14 amino acids. V lost 3 bases, J lost 2 bases, and 8 bases lay in between. Per germline, CDR1 SNHLY and CDR2 FYNNEI. The CDR3 protein is CASSDNPGNQPQHF. CDR3 sequence (DNA): TGTGCCAGCAGTGATAATCCGGGCAATCAGCCCCAGCATTTT.

This clonotype occurred many times. The chain uses TRBV16 and TRBJ1-2; 9 bases are a match to TRBD1. Trimming cost V 4 bases and J 4 bases; bases outside gene matches: 4. The CDR3 consists of 14 residues. CDR1 and CDR2 from the germline V gene are KGHSY and FQNENV. CDR3: CASSRDRVTYGYTF. The CDR3, as DNA: TGTGCCAGCAGCCGGGACAGGGTTACCTATGGCTACACCTTC.

This clonotype came up many times. This rearrangement joins TRBV6-4 to TRBJ2-6; 8 nucleotides agree with TRBD1. This CDR3 has 18 residues. Germline CDR1 and CDR2: MRHNA and SNTAGT. Trimming at V came to 5 bases and at J to 0 bases, leaving 9 bases not matched to a gene. CDR3 residues: CASSRAGTGLSGANVLTF. The CDR3 DNA is TGTGCCAGCAGTCGGGCCGGGACAGGCCTCTCTGGGGCCAACGTCCTGACTTTC.